Presented here are 22 T cell receptor beta chains from one specimen sequenced in a study of spatial heterogeneity in lung cancer. TCRdb re-called the 5' RACE reads through MiXCR, storing one row per CDR3 protein. The table records some 30,000 distinct CDR3 sequences, 5% to 6% of them present only once. Time point specified: blood at routine non-recurrence follow-up after resection. Sample: PBMCs, taken at follow-up. The receptor set was obtained from a female donor with early-stage non-small cell lung cancer.

Many counts were recorded for this clonotype. The rearrangement uses TRBV28 and TRBJ1-6; possibly TRBD1 for D (5 bases). Trimming removed 6 bases from V and 14 bases from J, with 20 bases in between. This CDR3 contains 14 residues. The germline gives CDR1 MDHEN, CDR2 SYDVKM. CDR3 nucleotide sequence: TGTGCCAGCAGAAGCGGGACGTTTTCTTGGGCCCTCCACTTT. It translates to CASRSGTFSWALHF.

The rearrangement joins TRBV20-1 to TRBJ2-3; 11 bases agree with TRBD2. The CDR3 covers 13 residues. Unmatched junction bases numbered 5, after V lost 7 bases and J lost 5 bases. Germline CDR1 reads DFQATT; CDR2 reads SNEGSKA (reference sequence). The CDR3 reads CSGVLAGVDTQYF. CDR3 sequence (DNA): TGCAGTGGGGTACTAGCGGGAGTAGATACGCAGTATTTT.

This clonotype was seen at least ten times. The gene calls are TRBV11-2 and TRBJ2-3; TRBD2 aligns across 10 bases. Germline V gene sequence: CDR1 SGHAT, CDR2 FQNNGV. This CDR3 is 14 amino acids long. The V gene end was trimmed by 4 bases and the J gene end by 4 bases; junction bases not matched to a gene: 2. The DNA for the CDR3 is TGTGCCAGCAGCTATACTAGCGGGGCAGATACGCAGTATTTT. Its protein is CASSYTSGADTQYF.

This clonotype showed up many times. The V call is TRBV14, the J call TRBJ2-1; TRBD1 agrees at 11 bases. The junction had 4 bases not matched to a gene; V was cut back by 3 bases and J by 6 bases. In germline, CDR1 is SGHDN, CDR2 FVKESK. The CDR3 has 15 amino acids. CDR3: CASSQAGTGGNEQFF. CDR3 coding DNA: TGTGCCAGCAGCCAGGCCGGGACAGGGGGCAATGAGCAGTTCTTC. The entire variable domain, with the rest obtained from reference TRBV14 and TRBJ2-1, is as follows: EAGVTQFPSHSVIEKGQTVTLRCDPISGHDNLYWYRRVMGKEIKFLLHFVKESKQDESGMPNNRFLAERTGGTYSTLKVQPAELEDSGVYFCASSQAGTGGNEQFFGPGTRLTVL.

The table lists this clonotype with many counts. The chain combines TRBV19 with TRBJ1-4; a weak D match, TRBD1 (6 bases). The CDR3 length is 13 residues. Germline V gene data show CDR1 as LNHDA and CDR2 as SQIVND (reference sequence). Trimming took 6 bases from V and 5 from J, leaving 10 bases between them. CDR3 residues: CASRGDKNEKLFF. The DNA of the CDR3 is TGTGCCAGTAGGGGGGACAAGAATGAAAAACTGTTTTTT.

Details on this clonotype: A read error may be the cause here, since a much bigger clone is one base away. The V call is TRBV20-1, the J call TRBJ2-1; weak D call: TRBD1 (6 bases). This CDR3 is built from 14 residues. Germline CDR1 and CDR2: DFQATT and SNEGSKA (reference sequence). The CDR3 coding sequence is TGCAGTACTAGAGGGGACATCACCTACAATGAGCAGTTCTTC. Encoded protein: CSTRGDITYNEQFF.

Many counts were recorded for this clonotype. This chain connects TRBV5-1 to TRBJ2-2; 8 bases fit TRBD1. V dropped 3 bases and J dropped 4; count of bases not matched to a gene: 2. Germline CDR1 and CDR2: SGHRS and YFSETQ. This CDR3 contains 14 residues. CDR3 sequence: CASSSGQVTGELFF. CDR3 DNA: TGCGCCAGCAGCTCGGGACAGGTCACCGGGGAGCTGTTTTTT.

This clonotype was recorded at least ten times. The V call is TRBV18, the J call TRBJ2-1; the D is unclear. Trimming took 2 bases from V and 9 from J, leaving 11 bases between them. CDR3 size: 13 residues. Germline assignment: CDR1 KGHSH and CDR2 LQKENI. CDR3 loop: CASSPGPRGEQFF. CDR3 DNA: TGTGCCAGCTCACCAGGACCGAGAGGTGAGCAGTTCTTC.

This clonotype was picked up many times. The V gene is TRBV20-1, the J gene TRBJ2-7; TRBD1 matches at 11 bases. This CDR3 is built from 15 residues. J was trimmed by 2 bases and V by 4 bases; bases with no gene match: 7. Germline CDR1 is DFQATT and CDR2 is SNEGSKA (reference sequence). The chain's CDR3 is CSAKRGTGGPYEQYF. The DNA for the CDR3 is TGCAGTGCTAAGCGGGGGACAGGGGGTCCCTACGAGCAGTACTTC.

This clonotype turned up a few times. The chain carries TRBV20-1 and TRBJ1-4; TRBD1 might be the D (5 bases). The CDR3 sequence is 16 residues long. V gave up 4 bases and J gave up 6 bases, with 21 bases separating them. Germline V lookup: CDR1 DFQATT, CDR2 SNEGSKA (reference sequence). CDR3 region: CSANQLGQVGDEKLFF. CDR3 nucleotide sequence: TGCAGTGCTAACCAACTGGGGCAGGTGGGAGATGAAAAACTGTTTTTT.

Ten or more counts support this clonotype. The CDR3 is CSAPGTNTGELFF. In DNA form, the CDR3 reads TGCAGTGCACCGGGCACCAACACCGGGGAGCTGTTTTTT. The J gene is TRBJ2-2, the V gene TRBV20-1; no clear D gene. The ends were cut back, 6 bases at V and 2 bases at J, with 10 bases in the middle. CDR1 and CDR2 (germline): DFQATT, SNEGSKA (reference sequence). CDR3 length: 13 amino acids.

This clonotype was counted many times. The V call is TRBV20-1, the J call TRBJ1-2, with TRBD1 matching 7 bases. This CDR3 spans 13 amino acids. Trimming at V came to 2 bases and at J to 8 bases, leaving 8 bases not matched to a gene. Germline V lookup: CDR1 DFQATT, CDR2 SNEGSKA (reference sequence). In nucleotides, the CDR3 is TGCAGTGCTAGACCCAACAGGGGCGGCGGCTACACCTTC. Translated, it gives CSARPNRGGGYTF.

This clonotype was picked up many times. This chain joins TRBV6-2 or TRBV6-3 and TRBJ1-6; D may be TRBD1 (5 bases). CDR3 length equals 13 residues. Trimming removed 0 bases at V and 10 bases at J, with 7 bases between. Per germline, CDR1 MNHEY and CDR2 SVGEGT. CDR3 amino acids: CASSYSQGSPLHF. In nucleotides, the CDR3 is TGTGCCAGCAGTTACTCGCAGGGATCACCCCTCCACTTT.

This clonotype was seen many times. This rearrangement joins TRBV15 to TRBJ2-1; 9 bases match TRBD1. J lost 5 bases, V lost 5 bases, and 7 bases had no gene match. Germline CDR1 is LNHNV and CDR2 is YYDKDF (reference sequence). CDR3 size: 15 residues. The CDR3 protein is CATSRTGTGNNEQFF. The CDR3 DNA sequence: TGTGCCACCAGCCGCACCGGGACAGGGAACAATGAGCAGTTCTTC.

This clonotype was seen many times. The chain joins TRBV5-1 to TRBJ2-3; possibly TRBD1 for D (5 bases). The CDR3 has 15 residues. V lost 2 bases and J 0 bases, leaving 10 bases between the germline ends. Germline CDR1 and CDR2: SGHRS and YFSETQ. In nucleotides, the CDR3 is TGCGCCAGCAGCTTACAGGACCCTAGCACAGATACGCAGTATTTT. This codes for CASSLQDPSTDTQYF.

This clonotype occurred a few times. V gene TRBV18 combines with J gene TRBJ2-3; 9 nucleotides align to TRBD2. The CDR3 consists of 16 residues. Germline V gene data show CDR1 as KGHSH and CDR2 as LQKENI. V gave up 0 bases and J gave up 4 bases; unmatched junction bases: 5. CDR3 DNA: TGTGCCAGCTCACCACCCGGTAGGACTAGCGCAGATACGCAGTATTTT. It is translated as CASSPPGRTSADTQYF.

The sample holds many counts of this clonotype. The genes are TRBV14 and TRBJ1-2; D may be TRBD1 (5 bases). The CDR3 is made up of 15 amino acids. CDR1 is SGHDN and CDR2 is FVKESK in the germline V gene. V dropped 2 bases and J dropped 1 base, with 11 bases sitting between them. CDR3 protein: CASSQTGNVNYGYTF. CDR3 coding DNA: TGTGCCAGCAGCCAAACAGGCAACGTTAACTATGGCTACACCTTC.

This clonotype was observed at least ten times. At one end, the junction sequence differs from germline, possibly due to a read error. The rearrangement uses TRBV7-7 and TRBJ2-1; 7 bases are a match to TRBD2. CDR3 length equals 15 residues. Germline values: CDR1 SSHAT, CDR2 FNYEAQ (reference sequence). The CDR3 is CASSLSGRAKNEQFF. The DNA of the CDR3 is TGTGCTAGCAGCTTAAGTGGGAGGGCTAAGAATGAGCAGTTCTTC.

This clonotype was seen at least ten times. The chain combines TRBV9 with TRBJ2-5; D remains ambiguous. Per germline, CDR1 SGDLS and CDR2 YYNGEE. CDR3 length: 13 residues. V was pared by 4 bases and J by 5 bases, with 12 bases between. CDR3 nucleotides: TGTGCCAGCAGCCCATTGACACTTGAGACCCAGTACTTC. This encodes CASSPLTLETQYF. Full variable domain (missing parts from reference TRBV9 and TRBJ2-5): DSGVTQTPKHLITATGQRVTLRCSPRSGDLSVYWYQQSLDQGLQFLIQYYNGEERAKGNILERFSAQQFPDLHSELNLSSLELGDSALYFCASSPLTLETQYFGPGTRLLVL.

This clonotype has ten or more counts. J is TRBJ2-1 and V is TRBV20-1; 12 bases fit TRBD2. The CDR3 has 15 residues. Trimming cost V 7 bases and J 4 bases; bases outside gene matches: 8. Germline V lookup: CDR1 DFQATT, CDR2 SNEGSKA (reference sequence). In DNA, the CDR3 is TGCAGTGTACGACTAGCGGGAGTTCCGTACAATGAGCAGTTCTTC. It is translated as CSVRLAGVPYNEQFF.

This clonotype came up many times. V usage is TRBV5-4 and J usage is TRBJ2-5; TRBD2 agrees at 9 bases. The V segment lost 0 bases and the J segment 6 bases; nucleotides outside the gene matches: 6. This CDR3 has 15 residues. Germline V gives CDR1 SGHNT, CDR2 YYREEE (reference sequence). In DNA form, the CDR3 reads TGTGCCAGCAGCTTGGACTTAGCGGGAGTAAAGACCCAGTACTTC. Translation gives CASSLDLAGVKTQYF.

The table lists this clonotype with many counts. The genes are TRBV6-5 and TRBJ2-2, with D unresolved. The germline V and J ends were trimmed by 6 bases and 7 bases, with 18 bases remaining between them. The CDR3 runs 15 residues. The germline CDR1 and CDR2 sequences are MNHEY and SVGAGI. This chain's CDR3 is CASSPRGVQGGELFF. In nucleotides, the CDR3 is TGTGCCAGCAGCCCCCGTGGAGTACAAGGCGGGGAGCTGTTTTTT.